This T cell receptor (beta chain) was observed in a study of T cells expressing NK-cell markers. Study-wide background: Underlying the TCR beta repertoires were sorted CD3+CD56+NKG2C+, CD3+CD56+NKG2C- and CD3+CD56-NKG2C+ T cells. General observations from the study: Of the CD8+ T cells in about 6 donors, roughly 1.0-7.5% belonged to dominant NKG2C+ clonotypes. HCMV specificity of expanded NKG2C+ T cell clones remained unclear. Also leading the CD3+CD56-NKG2C+ fraction in a few donors were these clonotypes.

TCRdb re-called the 5' RACE reads; every CDR3 protein appears as one record, without DNA. The ten most abundant clones cover about 18% of a sample with under 200,000 distinct CDR3 sequences. The CDR3 runs 14 residues. The germline V gene has CDR1 SGHTA and CDR2 FQGNSA. For this clonotype: The antigen is undetermined.

This chain uses TRBV7-2 with TRBJ2-1; TCRdb selects TRBD1, and the lack of DNA leaves this call unchecked. Specimen: blood T cells: a sorted CD56 or NKG2C T cell subset, CD4+ or CD8+ T cells, or bulk PBMC T cells (not recorded which). The origin of this receptor is a woman aged 18-70 years in good health. CDR3 sequence: CASSYTGGRNEQFF.